The following is a T cell receptor (beta chain) sequence with its context. The data stem from a study of shared clonotypes between healthy human individuals. In the naive CD8 group, cells lacked CD45RO and were positively selected for CCR7, so terminally differentiated effector memory CD45RA+ cells were left out. V gave up 3 bases and J gave up 4 bases, with 12 bases separating them. Germline CDR1 and CDR2: SEHNR and FQNEAQ (reference sequence). This CDR3 has 14 amino acids. Measured with immunoSEQ multiplex PCR; TCRdb has only the in-frame clones, and not every one. Here the sample spans some 2.1 million clones, around 93% being singletons.

The V and J genes are TRBV7-9 and TRBJ1-2; D not certain. The receptor was isolated from a man aged 18 to 30 in good health. Some clones in this sample may be carry-over from other donors' samples. The sample was naive CD8+ T cells from PBMCs. The CDR3 DNA reads TGTGCCAGCAGCTTGGGTATAAGGACCTATGGCTACACCTTC. Protein: CASSLGIRTYGYTF.